This T cell receptor beta chain was recovered during a study of T cell responses to AZD1222 COVID-19 vaccine. Points from the study as a whole: CD4 TCRs associated with vaccination spanned spike, dominating at 160-218 and 743-854.

The CDR3 consists of 14 residues. V was cut by 2 bases and J by 3 bases, with 11 bases left in between. In germline, CDR1 is SEHNR, CDR2 FQNEAQ (reference sequence). The repertoire was sequenced with immunoSEQ multiplex PCR; TCRdb's copy has only in-frame clones and lacks some. The profile shows roughly 67,000 clones, approximately 89% of them singletons. For this clone: Its cognate antigen is unknown.

The rearrangement joins TRBV7-9 to TRBJ2-7, with unresolved D. Sequenced here: peripheral blood, sampled on day 0 of AZD1222 vaccination. The sequence was obtained from an adult in good health. The CDR3 DNA follows: TGTGCCAGCAGCTTAACCACTAACCTCTACGAGCAGTACTTC. This gives the protein CASSLTTNLYEQYF.